This entry is about one T cell receptor (beta chain). Only a few counts were recorded for this clonotype. This clone's antigen is unknown. Base qualities were left out, and no much larger clone turns up one base away. V is pared back by 5 bases and J by 5 bases, with 15 bases lying between the germline termini. The germline V gene supplies CDR1 SGHTA and CDR2 FQGNSA. Including cysteine and phenylalanine, the CDR3 has 14 amino acids. Here the CDR3 DNA is all that survives: 42 bases in frame from base 1. The listed sequencing device is Illumina NovaSeq 6000. cDNA libraries for TCRalpha and TCRbeta were prepared by 5'RACE using constant-segment primers, with sample barcodes and unique molecular identifiers added. Trizol reagent was used to extract RNA from every sample. Libraries were amplified in two PCR steps, with a second sample barcode and Illumina TruSeq adapters added in the second step. Sequencing of the libraries was done on an Illumina NovaSeq, producing 2 x 150 bp paired-end reads. As for the authors' bioinformatics: Reads were demultiplexed and collapsed into UMI-guided consensus sequences with migec v1.2.7. With mixcr v2.1.11, UMI consensuses were aligned to TRA and TRB V and J templates and assembled into clonotypes. Expanded or contracted clonotypes were those called significant by both edgeR and NoisET, with noise models trained on biological replicates. edgeR calls used a false discovery rate-adjusted p below 0.01 and a log2 fold-change threshold of 1. As an exploratory analysis of dynamics, PCA with hierarchical clustering was applied to max-normalized trajectories of the 1000 most abundant clonotypes. The CD4 or CD8 phenotype of responding clones was assigned using the separately sequenced CD4+ and CD8+ repertoires. TCRdb redid the processing of the public reads, applying fastp at Q25 and MiXCR, and retained in-frame beta chains. For every CDR3 protein sequence, its rows merge into one entry that carries the most common genes and DNA. Clone size and V and J calls follow TCRdb, not the original study. The sample records 100,000 to 130,000 distinct CDR3 sequences, over 13% of which are singletons. The ten largest make up approximately 43% of the sample.

This specimen comes from a study of T-cell memory formation after mild COVID-19 (dated by TCRdb to 2020 to 2022). About the full investigation: TCR sequence clusters from the two donors were largely donor specific. In two donors, T-cell clones that expanded and contracted after mild COVID-19 were followed by sequencing TCRalpha and TCRbeta repertoires longitudinally. Two young, previously healthy adult volunteers made up the cohort, one male and one female.

What the authors observed across the whole study: Only a couple of mild cases were covered in the study, and larger cohorts including severe cases with pre-infection samples were considered necessary. Clones contracting from day 15 to 85 had balanced CD4/CD8 phenotypes, while a second wave expanding from day 15 to 37 was biased towards CD4+. Some responding clones were detected in pre-infection memory, which suggested that pre-existing cross-reactive memory T cells had joined the SARS-CoV-2 response. SARS-CoV-2 specificity was not confirmed for the second-wave clones peaking on day 37. Contracting CD4+ clones turned up mainly in the CM and EM memory subsets, whereas EMRA was where CD8+ clones were enriched.

Ficoll-Paque density gradient centrifugation was the method used to isolate PBMCs. The sample taken for sequencing was PBMCs or a T cell subset sorted from them (not recorded which). The sequence links TRBV7-2 to TRBJ1-1; matching of 6 bases hints at TRBD1 as the D gene. The sequence was collected from a man younger than 35 who had mild COVID-19 (a few samples of this study predate the infection). The sample titles of this study are shuffled in the database, so cell type and time point are left out; the donor was told from shared clones. The DNA sequence reads TGTGCCAGCAGCCTCAGGGGCTGGAGGACTGAAGCTTTCTTT. Its coded protein is CASSLRGWRTEAFF.